The entry below describes one TCR beta chain. The CDR3 has 15 residues. CDR1 and CDR2 (germline): MNHEY, SVGAGI. V was shortened by 0 bases and J by 6 bases, with 15 bases between the two germline ends. The sample originates from a study of CD8 T cells in Susac syndrome. Random hexamers were used to reverse transcribe an amount of roughly 0.45 to 1 ug RNA. TCRdb reprocessed the immunoSEQ multiplex PCR reads with MiXCR, giving one entry per CDR3 protein. The data contain 100,000 to 150,000 distinct CDR3 sequences, 93% of them singletons. Purification of the CD8+ and CD4+ T cells relied on negative isolation, and TEMRA cells underwent FACS enrichment.

The TCR originated in a human donor with multiple sclerosis. The sequenced material came from CD8+ T cells from PBMCs. The rearrangement uses TRBV6-5 and TRBJ2-7; D is perhaps TRBD2 (6 bases). The DNA of the CDR3 is TGTGCCAGCAGTTACTCGGCGGGGACGTTCGCCGAGCAGTACTTC. It encodes CASSYSAGTFAEQYF.